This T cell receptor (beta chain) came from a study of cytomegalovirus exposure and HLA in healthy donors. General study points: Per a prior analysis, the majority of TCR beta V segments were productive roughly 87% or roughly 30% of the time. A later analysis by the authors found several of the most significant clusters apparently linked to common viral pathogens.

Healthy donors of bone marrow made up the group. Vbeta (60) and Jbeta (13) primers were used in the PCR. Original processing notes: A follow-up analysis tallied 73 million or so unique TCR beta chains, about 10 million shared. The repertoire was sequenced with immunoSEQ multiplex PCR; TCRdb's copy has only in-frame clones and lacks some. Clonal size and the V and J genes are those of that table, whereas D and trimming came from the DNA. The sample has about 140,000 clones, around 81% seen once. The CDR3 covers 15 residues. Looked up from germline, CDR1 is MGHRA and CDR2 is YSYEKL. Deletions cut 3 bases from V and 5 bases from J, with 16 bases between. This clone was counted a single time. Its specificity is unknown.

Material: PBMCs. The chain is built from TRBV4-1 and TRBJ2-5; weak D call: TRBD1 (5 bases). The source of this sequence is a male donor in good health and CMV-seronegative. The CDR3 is CASSQGRANLETQYF. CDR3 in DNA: TGCGCCAGCAGCCAGGGCAGGGCAAATTTGGAGACCCAGTACTTC.